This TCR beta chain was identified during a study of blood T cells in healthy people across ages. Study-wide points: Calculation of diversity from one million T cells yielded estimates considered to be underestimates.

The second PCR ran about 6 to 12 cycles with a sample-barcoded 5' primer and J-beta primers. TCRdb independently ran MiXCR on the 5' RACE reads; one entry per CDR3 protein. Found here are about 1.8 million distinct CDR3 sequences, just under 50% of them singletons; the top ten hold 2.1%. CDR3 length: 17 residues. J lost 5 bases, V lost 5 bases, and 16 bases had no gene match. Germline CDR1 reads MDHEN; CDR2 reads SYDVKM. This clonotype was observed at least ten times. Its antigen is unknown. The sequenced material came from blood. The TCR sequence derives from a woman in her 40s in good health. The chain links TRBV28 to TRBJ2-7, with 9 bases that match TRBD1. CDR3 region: CASSGFVWTGVTNEQYF. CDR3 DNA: TGTGCCAGCAGTGGGTTCGTGTGGACAGGGGTTACCAACGAGCAGTACTTC.